Each of the 30 T cell receptor beta chains below was sequenced from the same sample in a study of blood T cell repertoires in COVID-19. Sequenced by immunoSEQ multiplex PCR; TCRdb stores in-frame clones only, minus some. The sample holds fewer than 250,000 clones, 70% to 90% seen once. Sequencing was performed on PBMCs or T cells enriched from blood (not recorded which). Every receptor here comes from a woman in her fifties or sixties with acute COVID-19.

The chain is built from TRBV19 and TRBJ2-1; perhaps TRBD1 as D (6 bases). The V end lost 1 base, the J end lost 3 bases, and 13 bases lay between the germline ends. Germline V gene sequence: CDR1 LNHDA, CDR2 SQIVND (reference sequence). CDR3 size: 16 residues. CDR3 in DNA: TGTGCCAGTAGTATAGGGACAGTCGGTTTCTACAATGAGCAGTTCTTC. Its translation is CASSIGTVGFYNEQFF.

The genes are TRBV5-1 and TRBJ1-4; perhaps TRBD1 as D (6 bases). V was pared by 5 bases and J by 2 bases, with 13 bases between. The CDR3 is 15 residues long. Germline V gene sequence: CDR1 SGHRS, CDR2 YFSETQ. The CDR3 here is CASSNTGITNEKLFF. Here the CDR3 DNA reads TGCGCCAGCAGTAATACAGGGATCACTAATGAAAAACTGTTTTTT.

The V call is TRBV6-5, the J call TRBJ1-2, with TRBD1 as a possible D gene (5 bases). Germline-derived CDR1 and CDR2 are MNHEY and SVGAGI. Trimming pared 1 base from V and 2 bases from J, leaving 11 bases between. This CDR3 contains 15 residues. The CDR3 region is CASSYFGQGNYGYTF. The CDR3 nucleotides are TGTGCCAGCAGTTACTTCGGGCAGGGCAACTATGGCTACACCTTC.

This clone occurred a few times. CDR3 residues: CASRGATGSGYEQYF. In DNA, the CDR3 is TGTGCCAGCAGGGGCGCAACGGGAAGTGGCTACGAGCAGTACTTC. The chain employs TRBV6-5 and TRBJ2-7; D perhaps matches TRBD2 (5 bases). The CDR3 is 15 amino acids. Germline CDR1 and CDR2: MNHEY and SVGAGI. Trimming left V 6 bases short and J 3 bases short, with 18 bases between.

This clone was seen ten or more times. The genes are TRBV19 and TRBJ1-3; possibly TRBD1 for D (6 bases). This CDR3 comprises 15 residues. Germline V gives CDR1 LNHDA, CDR2 SQIVND (reference sequence). V lost 5 bases to trimming and J lost 0 bases, with 11 bases between them. CDR3 sequence (DNA): TGTGCCAGTAGTCCCCGGACAGTCTCTGGAAACACCATATATTTT. As protein: CASSPRTVSGNTIYF.

This clone turned up a few times. This rearrangement joins TRBV11-2 to TRBJ1-2; TRBD1 is a possible D gene (5 bases). V lost 1 base and J 7 bases, leaving 13 bases between the germline ends. The CDR3 covers 14 residues. Germline V gene sequence: CDR1 SGHAT, CDR2 FQNNGV. This CDR3 reads CASSLGSGNSGYTF. CDR3 DNA: TGTGCCAGCAGCTTAGGCTCAGGGAATAGTGGCTACACCTTC.

CDR3 coding DNA: TGTGCCAGCAGCTTGAGGCCGCGGGGGTCCTACAATGAGCAGTTCTTC. Translated: CASSLRPRGSYNEQFF. The chain recombines TRBV7-2 with TRBJ2-1; 7 bases match TRBD2. This CDR3 region has 16 residues. Germline V lookup: CDR1 SGHTA, CDR2 FQGNSA. J gave up 1 base and V 3 bases, and 6 bases lay outside the gene matches.

V and J are TRBV3-1 (or the pseudogene TRBV3-2) and TRBJ2-1; 7 positions match TRBD2. The germline CDR1 and CDR2 sequences are LGHDT and YNNKEL (reference sequence). Unmatched junction bases numbered 5, after V lost 0 bases and J lost 6 bases. CDR3 length equals 15 residues. The CDR3 sequence: CASSQDPAGTNEQFF. The CDR3 DNA reads TGTGCCAGCAGCCAAGATCCAGCGGGGACCAATGAGCAGTTCTTC.

The V gene is TRBV28, the J gene TRBJ2-5; D possibly corresponds to TRBD2 (5 bases). V lost 6 bases, J lost 9 bases, and 14 bases lay in between. The germline gives CDR1 MDHEN, CDR2 SYDVKM. This CDR3 contains 12 residues. The CDR3 sequence: CASREGERAQYF. For the CDR3, the DNA is TGTGCCAGCAGAGAAGGCGAGAGGGCCCAGTACTTC.

V is TRBV19 and J is TRBJ2-7; tentatively, D is TRBD2 (6 bases). The V and J ends lost 3 bases and 5 bases respectively, with 14 bases between them. Germline lookup yields CDR1 LNHDA and CDR2 SQIVND (reference sequence). The length of the CDR3 is 14 residues. Here the CDR3 DNA reads TGTGCCAGTAGTATTTCCGGGGGTCGGAACGAGCAGTACTTC. It translates to CASSISGGRNEQYF.

The chain has TRBV5-1 and TRBJ1-2, with TRBD1 as a possible D gene (6 bases). The V and J ends lost 4 bases and 3 bases respectively, with 13 bases between them. The germline V gene encodes CDR1 SGHRS and CDR2 YFSETQ. The CDR3 loop spans 14 amino acids. For the CDR3, the DNA is TGCGCCAGCAGCCCAGGGGACGTCGACTATGGCTACACCTTC. Translating it yields CASSPGDVDYGYTF.

The chain employs TRBV4-3 and TRBJ2-1, with D maybe TRBD2 (5 bases). CDR3 length: 15 residues. Germline V gene lookup returns CDR1 LGHNA and CDR2 YSLEER. Trimming took 5 bases from V and 2 from J, leaving 13 bases between them. In DNA form, the CDR3 reads TGCGCCAGCAGCAGCGGAGGACTTGCCTACAATGAGCAGTTCTTC. It codes for CASSSGGLAYNEQFF.

The V call is TRBV2, the J call TRBJ2-5, with D maybe TRBD1 (6 bases). CDR1 is SNHLY, CDR2 FYNNEI, per germline. V lost 4 bases and J lost 6, with 9 bases in between. The CDR3 totals 12 residues. The CDR3 loop is CASSGTGKTQYF. The CDR3 nucleotides are TGTGCCAGCAGTGGAACAGGGAAGACCCAGTACTTC.

V is TRBV5-1 and J is TRBJ1-1; no clear D gene. The germline V and J ends were trimmed by 9 bases and 1 base, with 19 bases remaining between them. This CDR3 region has 15 residues. Germline assignment: CDR1 SGHRS and CDR2 YFSETQ. CDR3 DNA: TGCGCCACCACCGAGGGCAGTCGGGGGAACACTGAAGCTTTCTTT. Amino acid sequence: CATTEGSRGNTEAFF.

This clone was detected only a few times. V is TRBV9 and J is TRBJ2-1, with 8 bases fitting TRBD1. V was clipped by 0 bases and J by 7 bases; unmatched bases: 3. The CDR3 totals 14 residues. The germline V gene encodes CDR1 SGDLS and CDR2 YYNGEE. The CDR3 DNA reads as TGTGCCAGCAGCGTAGGGAACAGGGGGAATGAGCAGTTCTTC. It yields the protein CASSVGNRGNEQFF.

The chain joins TRBV5-4 to TRBJ1-1, with D tentatively TRBD1 (5 bases). V was pared by 4 bases and J by 6 bases, with 19 bases between. The CDR3 is made up of 15 amino acids. Germline V gene data show CDR1 as SGHNT and CDR2 as YYREEE (reference sequence). The CDR3 reads CASSPGGGVQAEAFF. In DNA form, the CDR3 reads TGTGCCAGCAGCCCAGGCGGAGGGGTACAGGCTGAAGCTTTCTTT.

The CDR3 sequence: CSAETGYGYTF. DNA of the CDR3: TGCAGTGCTGAAACAGGGTATGGCTACACCTTC. The chain combines TRBV20-1 with TRBJ1-2, with D possibly being TRBD1 (6 bases). Germline V gene data show CDR1 as DFQATT and CDR2 as SNEGSKA (reference sequence). The CDR3 has 11 amino acids. The germline V and J ends were trimmed by 5 bases and 5 bases, with 9 bases remaining between them.

The rearrangement uses TRBV9 and TRBJ2-1, with TRBD1 identical over 7 bases. This CDR3 is 15 amino acids long. With 3 bases clipped from V and 8 bases from J, the junction kept 11 bases outside the gene matches. CDR1 and CDR2 (germline): SGDLS, YYNGEE. Here the CDR3 reads CASSATIRQGDEQFF. The CDR3 DNA is TGTGCCAGCAGCGCCACGATAAGACAGGGCGATGAGCAGTTCTTC.

CDR3 protein: CASSLEAGATDTQYF. In DNA form, the CDR3 reads TGTGCCAGCAGCTTAGAGGCGGGGGCCACAGATACGCAGTATTTT. The genes are TRBV11-2 and TRBJ2-3, with D possibly TRBD2 on 7 matching bases. V was cut by 0 bases and J by 2 bases, with 9 bases left in between. Germline CDR1 is SGHAT and CDR2 is FQNNGV. This CDR3 comprises 15 residues.

CDR3: CASTRVLVGNTEAFF. The CDR3 coding sequence is TGTGCCAGCACCCGGGTTCTGGTTGGGAACACTGAAGCTTTCTTT. The chain employs TRBV6-5 and TRBJ1-1; D call uncertain. The CDR3 has 15 amino acids. CDR1 is MNHEY and CDR2 is SVGAGI in the germline V gene. The V end was cut by 7 bases, the J end by 1 base, with 16 bases between.

V usage is TRBV6-5 and J usage is TRBJ1-4, with TRBD1 matching 8 bases. Germline assignment: CDR1 MNHEY and CDR2 SVGAGI. This CDR3 is 13 amino acids long. The trim removed 6 bases at V and 5 bases at J, leaving 2 bases unmatched. The CDR3 sequence: CASSYRGNEKLFF. The CDR3 DNA follows: TGTGCCAGCAGCTACAGGGGGAATGAAAAACTGTTTTTT.

The V call is TRBV18, the J call TRBJ2-7; D gene uncertain. V was pared by 6 bases and J by 0 bases, with 24 bases between. Germline V lookup: CDR1 KGHSH, CDR2 LQKENI. The CDR3 has 18 amino acids. The CDR3 DNA follows: TGTGCCAGCTCGTTCCTCACCCCGACTTCATGGGTCTCCTACGAGCAGTACTTC. Its protein product is CASSFLTPTSWVSYEQYF. The variable domain in full, completed from reference TRBV18 and TRBJ2-7, reads NAGVMQNPRHLVRRRGQEARLRCSPMKGHSHVYWYRQLPEEGLKFMVYLQKENIIDESGMPKERFSAEFPKEGPSILRIQQVVRGDSAAYFCASSFLTPTSWVSYEQYFGPGTRLTVT.

This sequence joins TRBV9 and TRBJ1-3; D is possibly TRBD1 (6 bases). Deletions cut 4 bases from V and 0 bases from J, with 11 bases between. Germline CDR1 is SGDLS and CDR2 is YYNGEE. This CDR3 spans 15 amino acids. CDR3 in amino acids: CASSIQGNSGNTIYF. The CDR3 DNA is TGTGCCAGCAGCATACAGGGCAACTCTGGAAACACCATATATTTT.

In this sample, this clone turned up a few times. This chain uses TRBV27 with TRBJ1-1; tentative D call: TRBD1 (6 bases). The CDR3 totals 16 residues. The germline gives CDR1 MNHEY, CDR2 SMNVEV (reference sequence). Trimming took off 4 bases at V and 1 base at J, with 16 bases between the two ends. CDR3 sequence reads: CASSWGRGQANTEAFF. The CDR3 nucleotides read TGTGCCAGCAGTTGGGGGAGGGGACAAGCGAACACTGAAGCTTTCTTT.

This chain uses TRBV3-1 (or the pseudogene TRBV3-2) with TRBJ1-3, with a possible D match to TRBD1 (6 bases). V shed 5 bases and J shed 3 bases, with 17 bases lying between them. The CDR3 covers 16 residues. CDR1 is LGHDT, CDR2 YNNKEL, per germline (reference sequence). The CDR3 DNA is TGTGCCAGCAGCACTCGCACGGGGGGCCTTGGAAACACCATATATTTT. Translated: CASSTRTGGLGNTIYF.

This chain uses TRBV11-2 with TRBJ2-1; 7 bases agree with TRBD2. The CDR3 has 15 residues. Trimming cost V 3 bases and J 7 bases; bases outside gene matches: 9. CDR1 is SGHAT, CDR2 FQNNGV, per germline. CDR3 coding DNA: TGTGCCAGCAGCTTCCTCCGGGGGGACCTTAATGAGCAGTTCTTC. Its translation: CASSFLRGDLNEQFF.

V usage is TRBV30 and J usage is TRBJ1-2; TRBD1 is a possible D gene (5 bases). The germline gives CDR1 GTSNPN, CDR2 SVGIG (reference sequence). This CDR3 is built from 15 residues. V was cut by 6 bases and J by 5 bases, with 22 bases left in between. This CDR3 reads CACLAVRGDFYGYTF. Written as DNA, the CDR3 is TGTGCCTGTCTTGCCGTGCGGGGGGATTTTTATGGCTACACCTTC. Complete variable domain (other parts from reference TRBV30 and TRBJ1-2): SQTIHQWPATLVQPVGSPLSLECTVEGTSNPNLYWYRQAAGRGLQLLFYSVGIGQISSEVPQNLSASRPQDRQFILSSKKLLLSDSGFYLCACLAVRGDFYGYTFGSGTRLTVV.

This chain joins TRBV7-6 and TRBJ2-3; 9 bases match TRBD2. Per germline, CDR1 SGHVS and CDR2 FNYEAQ. The CDR3 is made up of 17 amino acids. V shed 4 bases and J 4 bases; nucleotides not matched to a gene: 12. The CDR3 sequence is CASSSLPAGGQADTQYF. The CDR3, as DNA: TGTGCCAGCAGCTCTCTACCAGCGGGGGGCCAGGCAGATACGCAGTATTTT.

V and J are TRBV4-3 and TRBJ1-2; 9 nucleotides align to TRBD1. Germline values: CDR1 LGHNA, CDR2 YSLEER. V dropped 4 bases and J dropped 6; count of bases not matched to a gene: 3. The CDR3 runs to 13 residues. As DNA, the CDR3 is TGCGCCAGCAGCCGTAGGACAGGGGATGGCTACACCTTC. It is translated as CASSRRTGDGYTF.

The CDR3 nucleotides are TGTGCCAGCAGCTCCCCGACTAGCGGGGGGGCCCTTCTGACCGGGGAGCTGTTTTTT. This encodes CASSSPTSGGALLTGELFF. The chain joins TRBV7-6 to TRBJ2-2, with 14 bases identical to TRBD2. This CDR3 is built from 19 residues. In germline, CDR1 is SGHVS, CDR2 FNYEAQ. J lost 5 bases, V lost 4 bases, and 12 bases had no gene match.